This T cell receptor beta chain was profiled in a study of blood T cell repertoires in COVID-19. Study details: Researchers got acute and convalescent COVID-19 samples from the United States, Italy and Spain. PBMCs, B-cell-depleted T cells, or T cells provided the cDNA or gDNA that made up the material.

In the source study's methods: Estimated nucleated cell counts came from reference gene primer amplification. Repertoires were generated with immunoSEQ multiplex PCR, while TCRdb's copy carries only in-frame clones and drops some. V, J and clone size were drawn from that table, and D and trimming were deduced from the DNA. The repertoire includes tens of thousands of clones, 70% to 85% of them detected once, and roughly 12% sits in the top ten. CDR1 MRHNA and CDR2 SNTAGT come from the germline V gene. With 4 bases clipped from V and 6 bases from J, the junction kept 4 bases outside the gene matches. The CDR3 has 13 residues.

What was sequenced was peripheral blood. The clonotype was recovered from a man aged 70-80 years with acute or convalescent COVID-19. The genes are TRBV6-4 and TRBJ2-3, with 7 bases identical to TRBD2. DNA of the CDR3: TGTGCCAGCAGTGTTGGGGGAGGGGATACGCAGTATTTT. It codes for CASSVGGGDTQYF.